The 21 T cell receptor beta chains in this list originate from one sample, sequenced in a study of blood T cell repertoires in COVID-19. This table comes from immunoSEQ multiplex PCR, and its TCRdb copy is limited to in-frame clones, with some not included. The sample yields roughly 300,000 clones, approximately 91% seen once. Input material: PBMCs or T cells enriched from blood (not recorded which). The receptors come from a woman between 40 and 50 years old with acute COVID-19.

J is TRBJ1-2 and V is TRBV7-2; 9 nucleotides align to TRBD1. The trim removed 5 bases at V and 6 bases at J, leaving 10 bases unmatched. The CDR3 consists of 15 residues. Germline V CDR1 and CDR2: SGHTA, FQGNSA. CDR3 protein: CASSQGQGLRHGYTF. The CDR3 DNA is TGTGCCAGCAGCCAAGGACAGGGGTTAAGGCATGGCTACACCTTC.

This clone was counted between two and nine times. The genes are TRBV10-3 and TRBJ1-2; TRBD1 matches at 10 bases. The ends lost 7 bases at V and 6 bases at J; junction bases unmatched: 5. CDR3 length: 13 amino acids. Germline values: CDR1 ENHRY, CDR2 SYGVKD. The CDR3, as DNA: TGTGCCATCAAGGGACAGGGGAATGATGGCTACACCTTC. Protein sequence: CAIKGQGNDGYTF.

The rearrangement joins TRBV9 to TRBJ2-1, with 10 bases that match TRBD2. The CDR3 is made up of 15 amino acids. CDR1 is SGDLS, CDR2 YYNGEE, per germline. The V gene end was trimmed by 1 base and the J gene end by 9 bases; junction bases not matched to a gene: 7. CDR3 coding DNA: TGTGCCAGCAGCGTATCTAGCGGGAGCATGGTTGAGCAGTTCTTC. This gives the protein CASSVSSGSMVEQFF.

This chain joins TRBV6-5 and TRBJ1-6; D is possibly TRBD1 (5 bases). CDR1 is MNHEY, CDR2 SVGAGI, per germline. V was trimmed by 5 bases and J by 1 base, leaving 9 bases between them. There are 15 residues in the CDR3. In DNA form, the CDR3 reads TGTGCCAGCAGTCCAGGGAGGTCCTATAATTCACCCCTCCACTTT. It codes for CASSPGRSYNSPLHF.

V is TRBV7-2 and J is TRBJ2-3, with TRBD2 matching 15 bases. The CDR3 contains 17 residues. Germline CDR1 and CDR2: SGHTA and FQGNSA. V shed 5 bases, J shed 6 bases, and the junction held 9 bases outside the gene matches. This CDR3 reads CASSVGLAGGSRDTQYF. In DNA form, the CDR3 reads TGTGCCAGCAGCGTAGGACTAGCGGGGGGGTCTCGGGATACGCAGTATTTT. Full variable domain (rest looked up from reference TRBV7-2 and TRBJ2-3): GAGVSQSPSNKVTEKGKDVELRCDPISGHTALYWYRQSLGQGLEFLIYFQGNSAPDKSGLPSDRFSAERTGGSVSTLTIQRTQQEDSAVYLCASSVGLAGGSRDTQYFGPGTRLTVL.

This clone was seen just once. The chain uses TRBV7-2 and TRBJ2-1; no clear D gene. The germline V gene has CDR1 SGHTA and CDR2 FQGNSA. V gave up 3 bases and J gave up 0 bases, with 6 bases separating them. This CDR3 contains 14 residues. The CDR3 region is CASSFSSSYNEQFF. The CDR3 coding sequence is TGTGCCAGCAGCTTCTCCAGCTCCTACAATGAGCAGTTCTTC.

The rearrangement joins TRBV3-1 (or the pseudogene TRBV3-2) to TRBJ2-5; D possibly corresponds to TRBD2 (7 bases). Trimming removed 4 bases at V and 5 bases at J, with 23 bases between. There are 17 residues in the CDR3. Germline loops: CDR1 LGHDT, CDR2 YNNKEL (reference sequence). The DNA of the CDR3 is TGTGCCAGCAGCCTCAGAGGCGGGACACGGGGAGGGGAGACCCAGTACTTC. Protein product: CASSLRGGTRGGETQYF.

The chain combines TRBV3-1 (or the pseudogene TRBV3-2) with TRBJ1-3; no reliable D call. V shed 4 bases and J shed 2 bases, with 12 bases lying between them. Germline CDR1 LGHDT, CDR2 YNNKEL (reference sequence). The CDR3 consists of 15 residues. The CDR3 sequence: CASSPYGGTGNTIYF. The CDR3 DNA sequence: TGTGCCAGCAGCCCTTACGGAGGGACTGGAAACACCATATATTTT.

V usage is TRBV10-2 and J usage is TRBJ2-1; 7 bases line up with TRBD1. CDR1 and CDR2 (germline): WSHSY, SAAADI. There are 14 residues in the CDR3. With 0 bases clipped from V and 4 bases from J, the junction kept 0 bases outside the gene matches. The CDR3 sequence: CASSESTGYNEQFF. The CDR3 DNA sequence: TGCGCCAGCAGTGAGTCGACAGGGTACAATGAGCAGTTCTTC.

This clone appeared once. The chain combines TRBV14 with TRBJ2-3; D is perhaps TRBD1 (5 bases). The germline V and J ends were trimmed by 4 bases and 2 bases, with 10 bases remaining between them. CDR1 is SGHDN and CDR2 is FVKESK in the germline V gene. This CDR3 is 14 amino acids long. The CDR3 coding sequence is TGTGCCAGCAGCCGAAAACAGGACACAGATACGCAGTATTTT. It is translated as CASSRKQDTDTQYF.

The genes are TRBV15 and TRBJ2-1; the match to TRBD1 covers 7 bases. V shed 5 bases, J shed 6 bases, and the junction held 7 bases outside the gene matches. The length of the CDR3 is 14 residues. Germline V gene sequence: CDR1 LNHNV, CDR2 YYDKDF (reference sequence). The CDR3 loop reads CATSPRTGLNEQFF. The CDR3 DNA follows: TGTGCCACCAGCCCGAGGACAGGTCTCAATGAGCAGTTCTTC.

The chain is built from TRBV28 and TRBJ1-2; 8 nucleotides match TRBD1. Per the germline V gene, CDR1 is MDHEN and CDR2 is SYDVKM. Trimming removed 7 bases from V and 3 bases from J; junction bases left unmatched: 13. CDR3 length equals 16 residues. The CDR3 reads CASITTGVLGYYGYTF. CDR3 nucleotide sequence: TGTGCCAGCATTACGACAGGGGTTTTGGGATACTATGGCTACACCTTC.

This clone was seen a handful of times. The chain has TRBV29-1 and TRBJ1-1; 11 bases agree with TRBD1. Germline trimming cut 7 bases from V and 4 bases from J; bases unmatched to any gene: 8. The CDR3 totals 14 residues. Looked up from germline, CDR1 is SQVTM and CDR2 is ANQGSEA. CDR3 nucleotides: TGCAGCGCTACGGACAGGGGGCGCATCACTGAAGCTTTCTTT. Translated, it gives CSATDRGRITEAFF. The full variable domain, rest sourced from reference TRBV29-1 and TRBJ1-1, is SAVISQKPSRDICQRGTSLTIQCQVDSQVTMMFWYRQQPGQSLTLIATANQGSEATYESGFVIDKFPISRPNLTFSTLTVSNMSPEDSSIYLCSATDRGRITEAFFGQGTRLTVV.

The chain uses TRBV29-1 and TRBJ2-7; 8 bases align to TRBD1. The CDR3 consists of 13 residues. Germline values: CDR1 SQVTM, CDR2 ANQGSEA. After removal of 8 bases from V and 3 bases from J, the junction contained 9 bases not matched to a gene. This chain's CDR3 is CSFQGALSYEQYF. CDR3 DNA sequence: TGCAGCTTCCAGGGGGCTCTTAGCTACGAGCAGTACTTC.

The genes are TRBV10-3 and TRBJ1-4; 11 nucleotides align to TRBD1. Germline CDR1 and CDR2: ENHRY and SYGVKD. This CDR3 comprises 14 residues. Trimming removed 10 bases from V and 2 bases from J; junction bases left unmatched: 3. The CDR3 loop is CATGQGATNEKLFF. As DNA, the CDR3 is TGTGCCACCGGACAGGGGGCGACTAATGAAAAACTGTTTTTT.

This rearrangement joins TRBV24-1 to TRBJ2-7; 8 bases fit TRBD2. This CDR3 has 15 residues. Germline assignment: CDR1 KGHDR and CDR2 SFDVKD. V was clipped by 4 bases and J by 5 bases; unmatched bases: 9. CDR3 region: CATSDTSGRGNEQYF. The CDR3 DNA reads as TGTGCCACCAGTGACACCAGCGGGAGAGGGAACGAGCAGTACTTC.

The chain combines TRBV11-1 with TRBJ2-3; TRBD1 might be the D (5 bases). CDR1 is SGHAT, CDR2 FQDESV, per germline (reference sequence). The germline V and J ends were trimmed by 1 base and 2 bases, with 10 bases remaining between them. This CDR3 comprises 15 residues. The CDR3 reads CASSLEGLNTDTQYF. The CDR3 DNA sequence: TGTGCCAGCAGCTTAGAGGGGCTCAACACAGATACGCAGTATTTT.

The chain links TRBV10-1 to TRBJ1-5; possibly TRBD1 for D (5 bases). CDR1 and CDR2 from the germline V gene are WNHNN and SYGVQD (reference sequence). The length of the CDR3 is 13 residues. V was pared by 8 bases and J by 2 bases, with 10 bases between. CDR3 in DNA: TGCGCCAGCTATGGGACTGGCAATCAGCCCCAGCATTTT. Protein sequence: CASYGTGNQPQHF.

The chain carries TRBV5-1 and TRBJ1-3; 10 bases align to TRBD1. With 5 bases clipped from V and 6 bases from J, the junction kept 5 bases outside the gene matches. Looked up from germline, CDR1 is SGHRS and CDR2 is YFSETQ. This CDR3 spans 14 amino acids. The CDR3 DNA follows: TGCGCCAGCAGAACCGGGACAGGGGCAAACACCATATATTTT. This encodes CASRTGTGANTIYF.

CDR3 in DNA: TGTGCCAGCAGCTTCGAGCCTACAGGTTTCTACTATGGCTACACCTTC. Encoded protein: CASSFEPTGFYYGYTF. V is TRBV7-9 and J is TRBJ1-2; D perhaps matches TRBD1 (5 bases). The CDR3 has 16 residues. The germline V gene encodes CDR1 SEHNR and CDR2 FQNEAQ (reference sequence). The V and J ends lost 3 bases and 3 bases respectively, with 17 bases between them.

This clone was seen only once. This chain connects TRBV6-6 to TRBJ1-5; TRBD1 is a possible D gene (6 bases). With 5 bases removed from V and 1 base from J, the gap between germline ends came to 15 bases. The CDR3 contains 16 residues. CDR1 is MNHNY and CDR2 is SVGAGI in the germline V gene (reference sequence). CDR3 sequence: CASSPLQGGSNQPQHF. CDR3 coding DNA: TGTGCCAGCAGTCCACTACAGGGTGGGAGCAATCAGCCCCAGCATTTT.